The 6 T cell receptor beta chains presented below share a single source sample, sequenced in a study of PD-1 blockade in classical Hodgkin lymphoma. All patients experienced relapse after autologous stem cell transplantation, and brentuximab vedotin exposure was variable. Libraries were prepared by immunoSEQ multiplex PCR; TCRdb keeps only in-frame clonotypes and omits some of them. Among roughly 140,000 clones listed, about four fifths were seen once. The sample here was peripheral blood mononuclear cells (PBMCs), taken before the second cycle of nivolumab. Source of these receptors: a human donor with classical Hodgkin lymphoma.

The chain links TRBV13 to TRBJ1-4, with D tentatively TRBD1 (5 bases). V lost 0 bases and J 12 bases, leaving 5 bases between the germline ends. The CDR3 is made up of 11 amino acids. Germline V CDR1 and CDR2: PRHDT, FYEKMQ (reference sequence). CDR3 region: CASSLGRELFF. The CDR3 DNA sequence: TGTGCCAGCAGCTTAGGCAGGGAACTGTTTTTT. The whole variable domain, remainder taken from reference TRBV13 and TRBJ1-4, is AAGVIQSPRHLIKEKRETATLKCYPIPRHDTVYWYQQGPGQDPQFLISFYEKMQSDKGSIPDRFSAQQFSDYHSELNMSSLELGDSALYFCASSLGRELFFGSGTQLSVL.

This clone has only a few counts. CDR3: CAISGDRSVPTGYTF. CDR3 nucleotide sequence: TGTGCCATCAGTGGGGACAGATCCGTCCCAACTGGCTACACCTTC. The V and J genes are TRBV10-3 and TRBJ1-2; the match to TRBD1 covers 7 bases. The germline gives CDR1 ENHRY, CDR2 SYGVKD. The CDR3 runs 15 residues. The V gene end was trimmed by 4 bases and the J gene end by 7 bases; junction bases not matched to a gene: 12.

This clone was counted a single time. The gene calls are TRBV5-4 and TRBJ1-2; D possibly corresponds to TRBD1 (5 bases). Deletions cut 6 bases from V and 3 bases from J, with 18 bases between. The CDR3 has 15 residues. In germline, CDR1 is SGHNT, CDR2 YYREEE (reference sequence). CDR3 sequence reads: CASNYGTDPYYGYTF. The CDR3, as DNA: TGTGCCAGCAACTACGGGACGGATCCTTACTATGGCTACACCTTC.

This rearrangement joins TRBV7-9 to TRBJ2-7; D is possibly TRBD2 (5 bases). CDR1 and CDR2 (germline): SEHNR, FQNEAQ (reference sequence). The V gene lost 1 base and the J gene lost 4 bases, with 11 bases spanning the gap. The CDR3 sequence is 14 residues long. Here the CDR3 DNA reads TGTGCCAGCAGCTTAGGGGCGGGTGCGTACGAGCAGTACTTC. Its translation is CASSLGAGAYEQYF.

The V and J genes are TRBV2 and TRBJ1-2; D possibly corresponds to TRBD1 (6 bases). The CDR3 loop spans 16 amino acids. Trimming took 7 bases from V and 3 from J, leaving 21 bases between them. The germline CDR1 and CDR2 sequences are SNHLY and FYNNEI. CDR3 coding DNA: TGTGCCAGCACAGCGGTGGGTACAGGGACTGACTATGGCTACACCTTC. This codes for CASTAVGTGTDYGYTF. Full variable domain (missing parts from reference TRBV2 and TRBJ1-2): EPEVTQTPSHQVTQMGQEVILRCVPISNHLYFYWYRQILGQKVEFLVSFYNNEISEKSEIFDDQFSVERPDGSNFTLKIRSTKLEDSAMYFCASTAVGTGTDYGYTFGSGTRLTVV.

This clone appeared a few times. The chain has TRBV5-1 and TRBJ1-1; 8 bases match TRBD1. This CDR3 comprises 17 residues. Germline assignment: CDR1 SGHRS and CDR2 YFSETQ. V dropped 3 bases and J dropped 0; count of bases not matched to a gene: 10. CDR3 residues: CASSYSGQGSMNTEAFF. CDR3 in DNA: TGCGCCAGCAGCTATTCTGGACAGGGATCCATGAACACTGAAGCTTTCTTT.